Listed here is a single TCR beta chain. Its antigen is still unknown. Amplification used 60 Vbeta primers and 13 Jbeta primers. The repertoire was sequenced with immunoSEQ multiplex PCR; TCRdb's copy has only in-frame clones and lacks some. The table lists 90,000 or so clones, under 80% of them singletons. Germline V gene data show CDR1 as DFQATT and CDR2 as SNEGSKA (reference sequence). The CDR3 is 11 amino acids. The data originate from a study of cytomegalovirus exposure and HLA in healthy donors. Study-wide results and limits: An apparent linkage of common viral pathogens to several of the most significant clusters emerged in a later analysis.

This sequence was found in a boy younger than 18 in good health and CMV-seronegative. The sequenced sample was PBMCs. This chain uses TRBV20-1 with TRBJ1-1; D unresolved. CDR3 bases: TGCCAGACGGGATTGAACACTGAAGCTTTCTTT. It is translated as CQTGLNTEAFF.